This paragraph covers one T cell receptor (beta chain) sequence. Its antigen is undetermined. V was pared by 1 base and J by 3 bases, with 12 bases between. The CDR3 is made up of 15 amino acids. The V gene's germline CDR1 is SGHAT and CDR2 FQNNGV. This record belongs to a study of cytomegalovirus exposure and HLA in healthy donors. For the study at large: Researchers found that roughly 81% of over 350 genotyped donors fell within the Caucasian-associated ancestry cluster. Study-level points and caveats: Later analysis identified 16,000 or so TCR beta sequences associated with HLA alleles, using a false discovery rate threshold of 0.05.

Each donor's status was that of a healthy bone marrow donor. The PCR made use of 60 Vbeta and 13 Jbeta primers. The authors' processing: In a later analysis, around 10 million of 83 million or so unique beta chains occurred in at least two donors. Clones were read by immunoSEQ multiplex PCR, and TCRdb kept only the in-frame ones, dropping some. V and J calls plus clone size are reproduced from that table; the DNA served to infer D and trimming. The sample contains about 240,000 clones, roughly 73% of which appear only once. The rearrangement links TRBV11-2 to TRBJ1-1; D ambiguous. This TCR came from a boy aged 5-17 years in good health and CMV-seronegative. The sample consisted of PBMCs. The CDR3 sequence: CASSLALVRDTEAFF. In DNA, the CDR3 is TGTGCCAGCAGCTTAGCCTTAGTCCGGGACACTGAAGCTTTCTTT.